Below, 5 T cell receptor beta chains from the same sample are listed, as sequenced in a study of blood T cell repertoires in COVID-19. The data were produced by immunoSEQ multiplex PCR, yet TCRdb's version contains in-frame clones alone and is incomplete. The sample holds 340,000 or so clones, around nine tenths seen once. What was sequenced was peripheral blood. The receptors come from a man over 45 with active or convalescent COVID-19.

This sequence joins TRBV7-8 and TRBJ1-1; 12 nucleotides match TRBD1. V lost 3 bases, J lost 0 bases, and 2 bases stayed unmatched. CDR1 is SGHVS and CDR2 is FQNEAQ in the germline V gene. This CDR3 has 16 amino acids. In DNA form, the CDR3 reads TGTGCCAGCAGCTTCGGGACAGGGGGCATGAACACTGAAGCTTTCTTT. This codes for CASSFGTGGMNTEAFF.

The chain has TRBV3-1 (or the pseudogene TRBV3-2) and TRBJ2-1; 12 bases fit TRBD2. V was pared by 4 bases and J by 4 bases, with 2 bases of the junction left unmatched. Germline CDR1 is LGHDT and CDR2 is YNNKEL (reference sequence). The CDR3 totals 15 residues. The CDR3 region is CASSLGLAGYNEQFF. In DNA form, the CDR3 reads TGTGCCAGCAGCCTCGGACTAGCGGGGTACAATGAGCAGTTCTTC.

J is TRBJ1-3 and V is TRBV6-2 or TRBV6-3; TRBD1 agrees at 7 bases. The ends lost 6 bases at V and 4 bases at J; junction bases unmatched: 3. From germline, CDR1 is MNHEY and CDR2 SVGEGT. The CDR3 loop spans 13 amino acids. CDR3 amino acids: CASSDREGNTIYF. The CDR3 coding sequence is TGTGCCAGCAGCGACAGGGAAGGAAACACCATATATTTT.

This clone was detected once. V gene TRBV13 combines with J gene TRBJ2-5, with D tentatively TRBD2 (5 bases). Trimming took 3 bases from V and 1 from J, leaving 9 bases between them. Looked up from germline, CDR1 is PRHDT and CDR2 is FYEKMQ (reference sequence). The CDR3 loop spans 14 amino acids. The DNA of the CDR3 is TGTGCCAGCAGCTTCTTCAGCGGCCAAGAGACCCAGTACTTC. Protein: CASSFFSGQETQYF.

This clone was counted only a few times. The CDR3 region has the DNA TGTGCCAGCAGCGGTACAGGGCAGAGTGAGCAGTTCTTC. This sequence encodes CASSGTGQSEQFF. The chain has TRBV7-3 and TRBJ2-1, with D perhaps matching TRBD1 (6 bases). Germline CDR1 and CDR2: SGHTA and FQGTGA. This CDR3 is built from 13 residues. V shed 5 bases and J shed 9 bases, with 14 bases lying between them. The full variable domain, in which reference TRBV7-3 and TRBJ2-1 provide the parts outside the CDR3, is GAGVSQTPSNKVTEKGKYVELRCDPISGHTALYWYRQSLGQGPEFLIYFQGTGAADDSGLPNDRFFAVRPEGSVSTLKIQRTERGDSAVYLCASSGTGQSEQFFGPGTRLTVL.